One T cell receptor (beta chain) is described in this entry. TCRdb re-analysed the PCR reads in MiXCR, keeping a single row per CDR3 protein. The repertoire holds about 320,000 distinct CDR3 sequences, with about 22% as singletons. For naive CD8 T cells, sorting used the CD8+CD4-CCR7+CD45RA+ phenotype. The trim removed 0 bases at V and 4 bases at J, leaving 13 bases unmatched. The CDR3 has 18 residues. Looked up from germline, CDR1 is ENHRY and CDR2 is SYGVKD. The sample is drawn from a study of molecular identifiers for immune sequencing clone quantification. The V call is TRBV10-3, the J call TRBJ2-7, with 9 bases lining up with TRBD2. The TCR originated in a human donor in good health. Some libraries in this study had Jurkat cell RNA spiked in. Sample: naive CD8+ T cells from blood, with Jurkat cell RNA spiked in. Sample subset: FACS-sorted CD8+CD4-CCR7+CD45RA+ naive T cells. The CDR3 DNA reads as TGTGCCATCAGTGAGTCGCTAGCGGGATCCTTCACCCCGTACGAGCAGTACTTC. It yields the protein CAISESLAGSFTPYEQYF.